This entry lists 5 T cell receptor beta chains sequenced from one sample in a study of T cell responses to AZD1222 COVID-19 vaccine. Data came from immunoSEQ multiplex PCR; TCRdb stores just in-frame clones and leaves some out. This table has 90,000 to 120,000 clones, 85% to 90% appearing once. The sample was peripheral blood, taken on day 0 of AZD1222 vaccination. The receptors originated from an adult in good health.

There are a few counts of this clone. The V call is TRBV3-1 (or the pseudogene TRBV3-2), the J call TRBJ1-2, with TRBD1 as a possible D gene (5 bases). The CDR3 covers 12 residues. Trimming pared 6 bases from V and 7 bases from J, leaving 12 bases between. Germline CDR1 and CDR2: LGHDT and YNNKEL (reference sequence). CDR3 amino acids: CASRDTPGGYTF. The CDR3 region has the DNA TGTGCCAGCAGGGACACCCCGGGTGGCTACACCTTC.

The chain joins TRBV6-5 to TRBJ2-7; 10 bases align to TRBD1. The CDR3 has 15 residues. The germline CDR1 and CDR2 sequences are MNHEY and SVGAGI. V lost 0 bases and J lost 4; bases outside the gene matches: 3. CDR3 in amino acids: CASSYSTGGAYEQYF. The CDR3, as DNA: TGTGCCAGCAGTTACTCGACAGGGGGCGCTTACGAGCAGTACTTC.

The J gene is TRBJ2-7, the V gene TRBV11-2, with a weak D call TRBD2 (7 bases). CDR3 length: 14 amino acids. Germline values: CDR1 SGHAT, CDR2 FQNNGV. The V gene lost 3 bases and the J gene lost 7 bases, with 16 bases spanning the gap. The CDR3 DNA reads TGTGCCAGCAGCTTCCGCGTAGGGGGGGGAGAGCAGTACTTC. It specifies CASSFRVGGGEQYF.

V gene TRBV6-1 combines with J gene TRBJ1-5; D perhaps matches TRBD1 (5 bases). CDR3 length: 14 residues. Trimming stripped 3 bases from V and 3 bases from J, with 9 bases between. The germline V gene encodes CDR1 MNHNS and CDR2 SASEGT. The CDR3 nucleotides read TGTGCCAGCAGTGATCAGGGAAACAATCAGCCCCAGCATTTT. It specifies CASSDQGNNQPQHF.

Here the CDR3 DNA reads TGTGCCAGCAGTTACAACGGACAGGGGGATTTCTACGAGCAGTACTTC. Its translation: CASSYNGQGDFYEQYF. This chain joins TRBV6-2 or TRBV6-3 and TRBJ2-7, with 10 bases fitting TRBD1. After removal of 2 bases from V and 3 bases from J, the junction contained 7 bases not matched to a gene. This CDR3 comprises 16 residues. CDR1 and CDR2 from the germline V gene are MNHEY and SVGEGT.